The 30 T cell receptor beta chains below were found in one sample sequenced in a study of cytomegalovirus exposure and HLA in healthy donors. Primers: 60 Vbeta forward and 13 Jbeta reverse. Sequenced by immunoSEQ multiplex PCR; TCRdb stores in-frame clones only, minus some. The sample totals around 110,000 clones; its top ten clones hold approximately 6.2%. The specimen sequenced was PBMCs. These TCRs come from a man aged 40-55 years in good health and CMV-seropositive.

The CDR3 loop is CAISESQGEAYEQYF. DNA for the CDR3: TGTGCCATCAGTGAGTCACAGGGAGAGGCGTACGAGCAGTACTTC. This chain connects TRBV10-3 to TRBJ2-7; possible D gene TRBD1, 6 bases. Germline assignment: CDR1 ENHRY and CDR2 SYGVKD. V lost 0 bases, J lost 4 bases, and 13 bases lay in between. CDR3 length: 15 residues.

The chain recombines TRBV6-5 with TRBJ2-1, with D unresolved. V lost 8 bases and J 4 bases, leaving 15 bases between the germline ends. Germline V gene lookup returns CDR1 MNHEY and CDR2 SVGAGI. The CDR3 is 14 residues long. CDR3 DNA: TGTGCCAGCGGTCAGAAGGCGACTTACAATGAGCAGTTCTTC. Encoded protein: CASGQKATYNEQFF.

V is TRBV7-9 and J is TRBJ1-2; D may be TRBD1 (6 bases). CDR1 is SEHNR, CDR2 FQNEAQ, per germline (reference sequence). V was trimmed by 5 bases and J by 6 bases, leaving 10 bases between them. The CDR3 is made up of 12 amino acids. The CDR3 sequence: CASSPTGHGYTF. In nucleotides, the CDR3 is TGTGCCAGCAGCCCGACAGGACATGGCTACACCTTC.

V usage is TRBV4-2 and J usage is TRBJ2-7; 13 positions agree with TRBD2. The ends lost 3 bases at V and 2 bases at J; junction bases unmatched: 7. Germline-derived CDR1 and CDR2 are LGHNA and YNFKEQ. The CDR3 loop spans 17 amino acids. CDR3 in amino acids: CASSHARGLAGPYEQYF. The CDR3 coding sequence is TGTGCCAGCAGCCATGCTAGGGGACTAGCGGGACCCTACGAGCAGTACTTC.

The chain joins TRBV5-8 to TRBJ1-2, with D possibly TRBD1 on 6 matching bases. The germline V gene encodes CDR1 SGHTS and CDR2 YDEGEE. This CDR3 has 14 amino acids. V dropped 4 bases and J dropped 5 bases, with 15 bases sitting between them. The CDR3 sequence is CASSAENRDYGYTF. CDR3 sequence (DNA): TGTGCCAGCAGCGCGGAGAACAGGGATTATGGCTACACCTTC.

The chain joins TRBV9 to TRBJ2-7; TRBD1 is a possible D gene (6 bases). Trimming shortened V by 7 bases and J by 3 bases, and 17 bases separated the two germline ends. The CDR3 spans 14 residues. In germline, CDR1 is SGDLS, CDR2 YYNGEE. The CDR3 here is CASSTTDRIYEQYF. CDR3 nucleotides: TGTGCCAGCTCCACTACCGACAGGATCTACGAGCAGTACTTC. Complete variable domain (other parts from reference TRBV9 and TRBJ2-7): DSGVTQTPKHLITATGQRVTLRCSPRSGDLSVYWYQQSLDQGLQFLIQYYNGEERAKGNILERFSAQQFPDLHSELNLSSLELGDSALYFCASSTTDRIYEQYFGPGTRLTVT.

The chain is built from TRBV27 and TRBJ2-7; 12 bases map to TRBD1. The V segment lost 6 bases and the J segment 2 bases; nucleotides outside the gene matches: 5. CDR3 length equals 15 residues. CDR1 MNHEY and CDR2 SMNVEV come from the germline V gene (reference sequence). The DNA of the CDR3 is TGTGCCAGCAGACTGGGACAGGGGGCCCCCTACGAGCAGTACTTC. This translates into CASRLGQGAPYEQYF.

The genes are TRBV19 and TRBJ2-3; D might be TRBD2 (5 bases). The germline CDR1 and CDR2 sequences are LNHDA and SQIVND (reference sequence). The CDR3 has 16 residues. Trimming shortened V by 3 bases and J by 1 base, and 14 bases separated the two germline ends. CDR3: CASSMQRALGTDTQYF. In DNA, the CDR3 is TGTGCCAGTAGTATGCAGAGGGCTCTTGGCACAGATACGCAGTATTTT. The whole variable domain, filled in from reference TRBV19 and TRBJ2-3, reads DGGITQSPKYLFRKEGQNVTLSCEQNLNHDAMYWYRQDPGQGLRLIYYSQIVNDFQKGDIAEGYSVSREKKESFPLTVTSAQKNPTAFYLCASSMQRALGTDTQYFGPGTRLTVL.

The V call is TRBV5-6, the J call TRBJ1-2; D is unresolved. The CDR3 is 16 residues long. The V gene lost 1 base and the J gene lost 3 bases, with 16 bases spanning the gap. Germline-derived CDR1 and CDR2 are SGHDT and YYEEEE. The CDR3 nucleotides read TGTGCCAGCAGCTTGTTGAACCCCACTAGAGACTATGGCTACACCTTC. This sequence encodes CASSLLNPTRDYGYTF. Supplemented by reference TRBV5-6 and TRBJ1-2, the full variable domain reads DAGVTQSPTHLIKTRGQQVTLRCSPKSGHDTVSWYQQALGQGPQFIFQYYEEEERQRGNFPDRFSGHQFPNYSSELNVNALLLGDSALYLCASSLLNPTRDYGYTFGSGTRLTVV.

This chain joins TRBV19 and TRBJ1-2; a possible D gene is TRBD1 (6 bases). The V end was cut by 5 bases, the J end by 4 bases, with 20 bases between. Germline V CDR1 and CDR2: LNHDA, SQIVND (reference sequence). CDR3 length: 16 residues. The CDR3 nucleotides are TGTGCCAGTAGTCCACTACAAACGAGACAGGCCTATGGCTACACCTTC. This encodes CASSPLQTRQAYGYTF.

This chain uses TRBV5-4 with TRBJ1-1; maybe TRBD1 (5 bases). Trimming removed 1 base at V and 7 bases at J, with 14 bases between. CDR1 is SGHNT, CDR2 YYREEE, per germline (reference sequence). The CDR3 spans 14 residues. CDR3 DNA: TGTGCCAGCAGCTTGCACGACAGTAAAGTTGAAGCTTTCTTT. It is translated as CASSLHDSKVEAFF. Combining the CDR3 with reference TRBV5-4 and TRBJ1-1 gives the whole variable domain ETGVTQSPTHLIKTRGQQVTLRCSSQSGHNTVSWYQQALGQGPQFIFQYYREEENGRGNFPPRFSGLQFPNYSSELNVNALELDDSALYLCASSLHDSKVEAFFGQGTRLTVV.

This chain joins TRBV19 and TRBJ1-1; 9 positions match TRBD1. CDR3 length: 12 residues. From germline, CDR1 is LNHDA and CDR2 SQIVND (reference sequence). The V and J ends lost 1 base and 10 bases, in that order; junction bases with no gene match: 1. This CDR3 reads CASSIVGQGAFF. The CDR3 DNA reads TGTGCCAGTAGTATAGTGGGACAGGGAGCTTTCTTT.

The chain joins TRBV6-5 to TRBJ2-5, with 7 bases aligning to TRBD1. The J segment lost 0 bases and the V segment lost 2 bases, leaving 0 bases of the junction unmatched. The CDR3 length is 14 residues. The germline V gene has CDR1 MNHEY and CDR2 SVGAGI. The CDR3 nucleotides read TGTGCCAGCAGTTACGACAGGGACCAAGAGACCCAGTACTTC. Translating it yields CASSYDRDQETQYF.

The chain couples TRBV13 to TRBJ1-2; 7 bases line up with TRBD1. CDR1 and CDR2 (germline): PRHDT, FYEKMQ (reference sequence). The ends lost 4 bases at V and 7 bases at J; junction bases unmatched: 9. The CDR3 runs 14 residues. CDR3 residues: CASSSRQGEGGYTF. CDR3 DNA sequence: TGTGCCAGCAGCTCCCGACAGGGAGAGGGTGGCTACACCTTC.

The chain couples TRBV6-1 to TRBJ1-2; no firm D call. Germline V gene sequence: CDR1 MNHNS, CDR2 SASEGT. The CDR3 spans 14 residues. Trimming took off 1 base at V and 4 bases at J, with 10 bases between the two ends. CDR3 residues: CASSEVHYTYGYTF. In nucleotides, the CDR3 is TGTGCCAGCAGTGAAGTCCATTACACCTATGGCTACACCTTC.

The chain couples TRBV7-8 to TRBJ2-2; D is undetermined. The CDR3 is 12 residues long. Germline-derived CDR1 and CDR2 are SGHVS and FQNEAQ. V shed 2 bases and J shed 11 bases, with 9 bases lying between them. CDR3 sequence: CASSLIEAELFF. The CDR3 DNA reads TGTGCCAGCAGCTTAATTGAGGCCGAGCTGTTTTTT.

The chain is built from TRBV19 and TRBJ2-5; 7 bases map to TRBD2. This CDR3 has 15 residues. V was pared by 3 bases and J by 2 bases, with 6 bases of the junction left unmatched. Germline V gene lookup returns CDR1 LNHDA and CDR2 SQIVND (reference sequence). CDR3 nucleotide sequence: TGTGCCAGTAGTATTGCAGCGGGATATCAAGAGACCCAGTACTTC. Translating gives CASSIAAGYQETQYF.

The V and J genes are TRBV5-4 and TRBJ2-7; 10 bases fit TRBD1. Germline-derived CDR1 and CDR2 are SGHNT and YYREEE (reference sequence). The CDR3 consists of 16 residues. The V gene end was trimmed by 4 bases and the J gene end by 1 base; junction bases not matched to a gene: 8. The CDR3 nucleotides read TGTGCCAGCAGCAGTTTCCGGGACAGGGGATCCTACGAGCAGTACTTC. The encoded protein is CASSSFRDRGSYEQYF.

The chain recombines TRBV28 with TRBJ2-5; D unclear. CDR3 length: 11 residues. V lost 8 bases, J lost 0 bases, and 4 bases lay in between. Germline-derived CDR1 and CDR2 are MDHEN and SYDVKM. The CDR3 region has the DNA TGTGCCAGCCAGGACCAAGAGACCCAGTACTTC. Translation gives CASQDQETQYF.

A word on this clone: Other DNA sequences of this sample code for an identical CDR3. J is TRBJ1-2 and V is TRBV28, with 7 positions matching TRBD1. The CDR3 extends over 13 amino acids. Germline V CDR1 and CDR2: MDHEN, SYDVKM. Losses at the gene ends were 5 bases for V and 4 bases for J; bases not matched to a gene: 4. In DNA form, the CDR3 reads TGTGCCAGCAGTCCACAGGGGTCCTATGGCTACACCTTC. The encoded protein is CASSPQGSYGYTF.

A note on this clone: Other nucleotide sequences from this sample produce the same CDR3. The chain couples TRBV2 to TRBJ1-1, with 7 bases aligning to TRBD1. The J segment lost 4 bases and the V segment lost 6 bases, leaving 8 bases of the junction unmatched. Germline values: CDR1 SNHLY, CDR2 FYNNEI. The CDR3 extends over 14 amino acids. The CDR3 is CASRQGGGGTEAFF. CDR3 nucleotide sequence: TGTGCCAGCAGGCAGGGGGGTGGCGGCACTGAAGCTTTCTTT.

This chain links TRBV15 with TRBJ2-1; 7 nucleotides align to TRBD2. In germline, CDR1 is LNHNV, CDR2 YYDKDF (reference sequence). CDR3 length: 17 amino acids. V dropped 4 bases and J dropped 0; count of bases not matched to a gene: 9. The DNA for the CDR3 is TGTGCCACCAGCATTTTCCCGGGCGGGAGCTCCTACAATGAGCAGTTCTTC. Protein: CATSIFPGGSSYNEQFF.

The chain links TRBV28 to TRBJ1-5; D uncertain. Trimming took off 8 bases at V and 0 bases at J, with 14 bases between the two ends. Germline lookup yields CDR1 MDHEN and CDR2 SYDVKM. This CDR3 spans 15 amino acids. Here the CDR3 reads CASLYSSFSNQPQHF. The CDR3 bases are TGTGCCAGCCTTTACAGTTCCTTTAGCAATCAGCCCCAGCATTTT.

The genes are TRBV29-1 and TRBJ1-2, with TRBD1 as a possible D gene (6 bases). The CDR3 is 13 amino acids. Trimming stripped 1 base from V and 8 bases from J, with 14 bases between. Germline CDR1 reads SQVTM; CDR2 reads ANQGSEA. The CDR3 region is CSVEGTVLGGYTF. The DNA of the CDR3 is TGCAGCGTTGAAGGGACAGTCCTTGGCGGCTACACCTTC.

The CDR3 DNA reads as TGTGCCAGCAGTTACGAGGACAGGGGAATCGGGCAGCCCCAGCATTTT. This codes for CASSYEDRGIGQPQHF. The chain recombines TRBV28 with TRBJ1-5; 9 bases map to TRBD1. V lost 4 bases, J lost 7 bases, and 11 bases stayed unmatched. CDR1 MDHEN and CDR2 SYDVKM come from the germline V gene. The CDR3 spans 16 residues.

The chain uses TRBV7-3 and TRBJ2-7, with TRBD2 matching 10 bases. In germline, CDR1 is SGHTA, CDR2 FQGTGA. J lost 1 base, V lost 5 bases, and 5 bases had no gene match. CDR3 length: 15 amino acids. This chain's CDR3 is CASSGWTSGSYEQYF. The DNA of the CDR3 is TGTGCCAGCAGCGGTTGGACTAGCGGATCCTACGAGCAGTACTTC.

Worth noting for this clone: One end of the junction fails to match germline, which may point to a read error. This sequence joins TRBV7-7 and TRBJ1-4; no reliable D call. CDR1 is SSHAT, CDR2 FNYEAQ, per germline (reference sequence). This CDR3 is 15 amino acids long. The CDR3 region has the DNA TGTGCTAGCAGCTTAGGAACGGGAGGGAATGAAAAACTGTTTTTT. This codes for CASSLGTGGNEKLFF.

This chain uses TRBV11-3 with TRBJ2-3, with no clear D. V was trimmed by 1 base and J by 1 base, leaving 3 bases between them. The CDR3 consists of 13 residues. The germline CDR1 and CDR2 sequences are SGHNT and YENEEA. CDR3 sequence: CASSLAGTDTQYF. CDR3 nucleotide sequence: TGTGCCAGCAGCTTAGCTGGCACAGATACGCAGTATTTT.

The chain recombines TRBV10-2 with TRBJ1-1, with D unresolved. This CDR3 region has 11 residues. The germline V and J ends were trimmed by 4 bases and 4 bases, with 4 bases remaining between them. CDR1 and CDR2 (germline): WSHSY, SAAADI. The chain's CDR3 is CASSVGTEAFF. CDR3 in DNA: TGCGCCAGCAGTGTCGGCACTGAAGCTTTCTTT.

This chain uses TRBV7-2 with TRBJ2-1; no firm D call. The V gene's germline CDR1 is SGHTA and CDR2 FQGNSA. The CDR3 is 12 amino acids. V lost 5 bases, J lost 12 bases, and 14 bases lay in between. The CDR3: CASSLLRRGQFF. The CDR3 bases are TGTGCCAGCAGCCTGCTTCGCCGAGGGCAGTTCTTC.